A single sample gave rise to the 27 T cell receptor beta chains below, sequenced in a study of shared clonotypes between healthy human individuals. Data came from immunoSEQ multiplex PCR; TCRdb stores just in-frame clones and leaves some out. This table has approximately 250,000 clones, approximately 70% appearing once. The sequencing sample was made of memory CD4+ T cells sorted from blood. Subset: CD45RA-negative fraction. All receptors derive from a man in his thirties or forties in good health.

This chain connects TRBV2 to TRBJ2-7; D is ambiguous. The CDR3 loop spans 12 amino acids. V gave up 4 bases and J gave up 6 bases, with 10 bases separating them. Germline V gene sequence: CDR1 SNHLY, CDR2 FYNNEI. CDR3 loop: CASSVSGAEQYF. In nucleotides, the CDR3 is TGTGCCAGCAGTGTTTCAGGCGCCGAGCAGTACTTC. The variable domain in full, with the rest retrieved from reference TRBV2 and TRBJ2-7, is EPEVTQTPSHQVTQMGQEVILRCVPISNHLYFYWYRQILGQKVEFLVSFYNNEISEKSEIFDDQFSVERPDGSNFTLKIRSTKLEDSAMYFCASSVSGAEQYFGPGTRLTVT.

This clone has just one count. Different DNA sequences within this sample yield the same CDR3. This chain joins TRBV5-5 and TRBJ1-5; D may be TRBD1 (5 bases). V lost 4 bases and J lost 0, with 11 bases in between. The CDR3 sequence is 15 residues long. CDR1 is SGHKS, CDR2 YYEKEE, per germline (reference sequence). CDR3: CASSLTGNSNQPQHF. Here the CDR3 DNA reads TGTGCCAGCAGCCTAACAGGTAATAGCAATCAGCCCCAGCATTTT.

The chain combines TRBV27 with TRBJ1-1; D is undetermined. Germline CDR1 and CDR2: MNHEY and SMNVEV (reference sequence). This CDR3 has 15 residues. Trimming took off 5 bases at V and 2 bases at J, with 15 bases between the two ends. CDR3: CASSPRWATNTEAFF. The CDR3 region has the DNA TGTGCCAGCAGTCCCCGATGGGCGACTAACACTGAAGCTTTCTTT.

This chain uses TRBV5-8 with TRBJ2-1; D may correspond to TRBD1 or TRBD2 (5 bases each). In germline, CDR1 is SGHTS, CDR2 YDEGEE. The CDR3 has 14 residues. Trimming left V 4 bases short and J 8 bases short, with 16 bases between. The CDR3 bases are TGTGCCAGCAGCCGTCCTGGCCGGGGACATGAGCAGTTCTTC. It specifies CASSRPGRGHEQFF.

V gene TRBV28 combines with J gene TRBJ2-2; D gene ambiguous. Germline loops: CDR1 MDHEN, CDR2 SYDVKM. The V end lost 2 bases, the J end lost 0 bases, and 7 bases lay between the germline ends. The length of the CDR3 is 15 residues. CDR3 coding DNA: TGTGCCAGCAGTTTACCCGCAGCGAACACCGGGGAGCTGTTTTTT. This translates into CASSLPAANTGELFF.

The chain recombines TRBV27 with TRBJ1-1, with a tentative D call TRBD1 (5 bases). Trimming shortened V by 2 bases and J by 6 bases, and 13 bases separated the two germline ends. Germline CDR1 reads MNHEY; CDR2 reads SMNVEV (reference sequence). There are 14 residues in the CDR3. This CDR3 is CASSLQRAGAEAFF. In DNA form, the CDR3 reads TGTGCCAGCAGTTTACAGAGGGCGGGGGCTGAAGCTTTCTTT.

The J gene is TRBJ2-3, the V gene TRBV5-3, with D perhaps matching TRBD1 (6 bases). TRBV5-3 is known as an ORF, though its function is uncertain. Deletions cut 4 bases from V and 2 bases from J, with 23 bases between. This CDR3 contains 18 residues. Here the CDR3 reads CARSPNHLGTNHTDTQYF. For the CDR3, the DNA is TGTGCCAGAAGCCCAAATCACCTCGGGACAAACCACACAGATACGCAGTATTTT.

The V gene is TRBV6-1, the J gene TRBJ2-3; 8 bases map to TRBD1. This CDR3 spans 14 amino acids. Germline trimming cut 3 bases from V and 3 bases from J; bases unmatched to any gene: 2. The germline V gene has CDR1 MNHNS and CDR2 SASEGT. CDR3 in DNA: TGTGCCAGCAGTGATCGGACAGGGACAGATACGCAGTATTTT. Residues: CASSDRTGTDTQYF.

The CDR3 region is CASKEVQNTGELFF. In nucleotides, the CDR3 is TGCGCCAGCAAGGAGGTGCAGAACACCGGGGAGCTGTTTTTT. J is TRBJ2-2 and V is TRBV5-1; perhaps TRBD2 as D (5 bases). CDR3 length equals 14 residues. From germline, CDR1 is SGHRS and CDR2 YFSETQ. V was trimmed by 6 bases and J by 1 base, leaving 10 bases between them.

Comments on this clone: Other DNA sequences in this specimen translate into the identical CDR3. The rearrangement joins TRBV18 to TRBJ2-7; unclear D gene. V was shortened by 3 bases and J by 3 bases, with 6 bases between the two germline ends. Germline loops: CDR1 KGHSH, CDR2 LQKENI. The CDR3 consists of 12 residues. CDR3 sequence reads: CASSPGGYEQYF. The CDR3 DNA sequence: TGTGCCAGCTCACCCGGCGGCTACGAGCAGTACTTC.

The chain combines TRBV6-1 with TRBJ2-1; TRBD2 matches 12 bases. The CDR3 runs 15 residues. The trim removed 2 bases at V and 4 bases at J, leaving 0 bases unmatched. From germline, CDR1 is MNHNS and CDR2 SASEGT. The CDR3 here is CASSELAGGYNEQFF. The CDR3 DNA reads as TGTGCCAGCAGTGAACTAGCGGGAGGGTACAATGAGCAGTTCTTC.

CDR3 sequence reads: CASSEREARETQYF. For the CDR3, the DNA is TGCGCCAGTTCAGAGCGGGAGGCCAGGGAGACCCAGTACTTC. The V gene is TRBV10-2, the J gene TRBJ2-5; 9 bases map to TRBD2. Germline assignment: CDR1 WSHSY and CDR2 SAAADI. The CDR3 has 14 residues. J gave up 5 bases and V 9 bases, and 10 bases lay outside the gene matches.

In this sample, this clone turned up a few times. CDR3 sequence reads: CASSQTLLGSYTF. The CDR3 coding sequence is TGTGCCAGCAGTCAGACACTCTTGGGAAGCTACACCTTC. The J gene is TRBJ1-2, the V gene TRBV2; D is unresolved. The CDR3 sequence is 13 residues long. Germline V gene data show CDR1 as SNHLY and CDR2 as FYNNEI. V lost 5 bases and J lost 9, with 16 bases in between.

The chain couples TRBV28 to TRBJ2-1; 9 bases are shared with TRBD1. With 2 bases clipped from V and 10 bases from J, the junction kept 6 bases outside the gene matches. Germline lookup yields CDR1 MDHEN and CDR2 SYDVKM. The CDR3 is 14 residues long. The CDR3 sequence: CASSLTDRGKEQFF. The CDR3 nucleotides read TGTGCCAGCAGTTTAACGGACAGGGGAAAGGAGCAGTTCTTC.

For the CDR3, the DNA is TGCGCCAGCAGCCCCGGGACTAGCGGGGCTAGCACAGATACGCAGTATTTT. Amino acid sequence: CASSPGTSGASTDTQYF. The gene calls are TRBV4-3 and TRBJ2-3, with TRBD2 matching 13 bases. The CDR3 runs 17 residues. CDR1 LGHNA and CDR2 YSLEER come from the germline V gene. Unmatched junction bases numbered 4, after V lost 4 bases and J lost 0 bases.

The V call is TRBV7-4, the J call TRBJ2-7; D remains ambiguous. Between the trimmed V and J ends, which lost 3 bases and 4 bases, there was a span of 13 bases. This CDR3 spans 14 amino acids. Per the germline V gene, CDR1 is SGHVT and CDR2 is SQSDAQ. The CDR3 protein is CASSLRSSTYEQYF. The DNA for the CDR3 is TGTGCCAGCAGCTTGCGGAGTTCAACTTACGAGCAGTACTTC.

The rearrangement uses TRBV5-6 and TRBJ2-2; a weak D match, TRBD2 (6 bases). This CDR3 contains 15 residues. Germline CDR1 reads SGHDT; CDR2 reads YYEEEE. V was clipped by 7 bases and J by 1 base, with 14 bases between them. The CDR3 coding sequence is TGTGCCAGCTGGCGGGGTAACTTGAACACCGGGGAGCTGTTTTTT. Translation gives CASWRGNLNTGELFF.

The CDR3 spells CASSHRARWEGAQYF. Here the CDR3 DNA reads TGTGCCAGCAGCCACAGGGCTAGGTGGGAAGGGGCCCAGTACTTC. The V gene is TRBV7-2, the J gene TRBJ2-5; possibly TRBD1 for D (6 bases). Germline-derived CDR1 and CDR2 are SGHTA and FQGNSA. Trimming cost V 5 bases and J 9 bases, with 22 bases left between them. The CDR3 runs to 15 residues. The full variable domain, its missing parts supplied by reference TRBV7-2 and TRBJ2-5, is GAGVSQSPSNKVTEKGKDVELRCDPISGHTALYWYRQSLGQGLEFLIYFQGNSAPDKSGLPSDRFSAERTGGSVSTLTIQRTQQEDSAVYLCASSHRARWEGAQYFGPGTRLLVL.

This clone was counted a few times. The chain employs TRBV9 and TRBJ1-2; D is uncertain. V was pared by 0 bases and J by 3 bases, with 9 bases between. Per the germline V gene, CDR1 is SGDLS and CDR2 is YYNGEE. This CDR3 comprises 14 residues. DNA for the CDR3: TGTGCCAGCAGCGTAGGTCCAGACTACTATGGCTACACCTTC. Amino acid sequence: CASSVGPDYYGYTF.

The V and J genes are TRBV27 and TRBJ1-2; unclear D gene. The germline V gene has CDR1 MNHEY and CDR2 SMNVEV (reference sequence). The CDR3 covers 13 residues. The germline V and J ends were trimmed by 2 bases and 7 bases, with 11 bases remaining between them. CDR3 DNA sequence: TGTGCCAGCAGTTTAGGATTTGGGGTTGGCTACACCTTC. Its translation is CASSLGFGVGYTF.

The chain uses TRBV7-9 and TRBJ2-1, with TRBD2 matching 8 bases. CDR3 length: 16 amino acids. Trimming took 7 bases from V and 6 from J; bases not matched to a gene: 14. The germline gives CDR1 SEHNR, CDR2 FQNEAQ (reference sequence). The CDR3 region is CASTWPAGERANEQFF. The CDR3 region has the DNA TGTGCCAGCACTTGGCCAGCGGGAGAGAGAGCCAATGAGCAGTTCTTC.

The chain carries TRBV5-1 and TRBJ2-1; the match to TRBD2 covers 8 bases. Per germline, CDR1 SGHRS and CDR2 YFSETQ. With V trimmed by 2 bases and J by 9 bases, 13 bases remained unmatched. The CDR3 is 16 amino acids. The CDR3 is CASSLGAGVSGSEQFF. For the CDR3, the DNA is TGCGCCAGCAGCTTAGGAGCGGGAGTTTCTGGTAGTGAGCAGTTCTTC.

J is TRBJ2-7 and V is TRBV5-4; a possible D gene is TRBD1 (5 bases). Germline-derived CDR1 and CDR2 are SGHNT and YYREEE (reference sequence). The CDR3 spans 14 residues. V lost 3 bases to trimming and J lost 0 bases, with 10 bases between them. This CDR3 is CASSSPQASYEQYF. In DNA, the CDR3 is TGTGCCAGCAGCTCCCCACAGGCCTCCTACGAGCAGTACTTC. The whole variable domain, remainder taken from reference TRBV5-4 and TRBJ2-7, is ETGVTQSPTHLIKTRGQQVTLRCSSQSGHNTVSWYQQALGQGPQFIFQYYREEENGRGNFPPRFSGLQFPNYSSELNVNALELDDSALYLCASSSPQASYEQYFGPGTRLTVT.

The chain uses TRBV7-2 and TRBJ1-4, with 10 bases matching TRBD1. The CDR3 contains 16 residues. From germline, CDR1 is SGHTA and CDR2 FQGNSA. The J segment lost 4 bases and the V segment lost 5 bases, leaving 7 bases of the junction unmatched. The CDR3 region has the DNA TGTGCCAGCAGCGGGGGACAGGGGCGCGGTAATGAAAAACTGTTTTTT. This codes for CASSGGQGRGNEKLFF.

This clone was picked up a small number of times. The CDR3 nucleotides are TGCGCCAGCAGTGAGCCACTTACAGCTAACTATGGCTACACCTTC. This sequence encodes CASSEPLTANYGYTF. The V call is TRBV10-2, the J call TRBJ1-2; D call uncertain. This CDR3 has 15 amino acids. Germline CDR1 and CDR2: WSHSY and SAAADI. Trimming shortened V by 2 bases and J by 0 bases, and 10 bases separated the two germline ends.

The chain recombines TRBV18 with TRBJ1-2, with 8 bases lining up with TRBD1. J gave up 8 bases and V 3 bases, and 17 bases lay outside the gene matches. CDR3 length: 17 amino acids. Per germline, CDR1 KGHSH and CDR2 LQKENI. The CDR3 sequence is CASSPGTGPTRAGGYTF. The CDR3 coding sequence is TGTGCCAGCTCACCGGGGACAGGTCCGACGCGGGCAGGGGGCTACACCTTC.

CDR3 coding DNA: TGTGCCAGCAGCCAATTTGGATGGGGTTCTAGCACAGATACGCAGTATTTT. Its protein product is CASSQFGWGSSTDTQYF. This chain uses TRBV4-2 with TRBJ2-3; D remains unclear. The CDR3 consists of 17 residues. Germline values: CDR1 LGHNA, CDR2 YNFKEQ. With 2 bases removed from V and 0 bases from J, the gap between germline ends came to 15 bases.